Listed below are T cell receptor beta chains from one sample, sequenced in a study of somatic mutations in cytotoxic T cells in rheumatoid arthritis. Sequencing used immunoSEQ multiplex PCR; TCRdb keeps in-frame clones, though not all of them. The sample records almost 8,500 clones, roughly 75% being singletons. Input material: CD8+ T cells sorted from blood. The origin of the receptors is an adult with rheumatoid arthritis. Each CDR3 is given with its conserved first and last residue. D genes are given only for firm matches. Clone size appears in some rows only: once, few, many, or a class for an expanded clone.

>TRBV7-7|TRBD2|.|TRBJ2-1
CASSLSSGGQNEQFF
TGTGCTAGCAGCTTATCCAGCGGGGGCCAAAATGAGCAGTTCTTC
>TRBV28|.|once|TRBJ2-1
CASIRPQGRNEQFF
TGTGCCAGCATCCGCCCCCAGGGCAGAAATGAGCAGTTCTTC
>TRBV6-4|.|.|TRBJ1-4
CASSSALGEKLFF
TGTGCCAGCAGTTCGGCTTTGGGAGAAAAACTGTTTTTT
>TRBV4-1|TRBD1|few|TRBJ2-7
CASSQRQGGYEQYF
TGCGCCAGCAGCCAGCGACAGGGGGGCTACGAGCAGTACTTC
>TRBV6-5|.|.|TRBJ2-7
CASSYSGRAEQYF
TGTGCCAGCAGTTACTCCGGCAGGGCAGAGCAGTACTTC
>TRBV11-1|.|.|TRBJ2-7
CASSLAAGSVHEQYF
TGTGCCAGCAGCTTAGCGGCGGGGTCCGTCCACGAGCAGTACTTC
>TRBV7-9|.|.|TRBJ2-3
CASSPPGSTDTQYF
TGTGCCAGCAGCCCACCGGGGAGCACAGATACGCAGTATTTT
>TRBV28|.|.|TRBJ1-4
CASTPGATNEKLFF
TGTGCCAGCACCCCCGGGGCAACTAATGAAAAACTGTTTTTT
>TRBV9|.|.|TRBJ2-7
CASSVGGSSYEQYF
TGTGCCAGCAGCGTAGGGGGTAGCTCCTACGAGCAGTACTTC
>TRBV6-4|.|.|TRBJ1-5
CASSDSSQGNQPQHF
TGTGCCAGCAGTGACTCGAGTCAGGGGAATCAGCCCCAGCATTTT
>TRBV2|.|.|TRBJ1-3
CASSEVGAGGNTIYF
TGTGCCAGCAGTGAAGTCGGGGCTGGTGGAAACACCATATATTTT
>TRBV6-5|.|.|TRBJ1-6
CASSESENSPLHF
TGTGCCAGCAGTGAATCGGAGAATTCACCCCTCCACTTT
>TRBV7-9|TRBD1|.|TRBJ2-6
CASSDRDRKSSGANVLTF
TGTGCCAGCAGCGACCGGGACAGGAAGAGCTCTGGGGCCAACGTCCTGACTTTC
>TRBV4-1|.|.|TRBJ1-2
CASSESSLNYGYTF
TGCGCCAGCAGCGAATCGTCCCTTAACTATGGCTACACCTTC
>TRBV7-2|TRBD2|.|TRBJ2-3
CASSLAPGTSGADTQYF
TGTGCCAGCAGCTTAGCGCCCGGGACTAGCGGGGCAGATACGCAGTATTTT
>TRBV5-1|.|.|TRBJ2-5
CASRPRSGPQETQYF
TGCGCCAGCAGACCACGGAGCGGGCCCCAAGAGACCCAGTACTTC
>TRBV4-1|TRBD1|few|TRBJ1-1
CASSQETGMNTEAFF
TGCGCCAGCAGCCAAGAGACAGGGATGAACACTGAAGCTTTCTTT
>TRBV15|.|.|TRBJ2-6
CATSIPTTGIGANVLTF
TGTGCCACCAGCATTCCAACTACAGGGATCGGGGCCAACGTCCTGACTTTC
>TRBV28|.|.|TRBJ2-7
CASSLVRAAVEQYF
TGTGCCAGCAGTTTAGTCCGCGCTGCCGTTGAGCAGTACTTC
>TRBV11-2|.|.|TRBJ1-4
CASSSPETENEKLFF
TGTGCCAGCAGCTCACCCGAGACAGAAAATGAAAAACTGTTTTTT
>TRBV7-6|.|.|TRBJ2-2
CASSFGGTAKLGELFF
TGTGCCAGCAGCTTCGGCGGGACTGCTAAACTCGGGGAGCTGTTTTTT
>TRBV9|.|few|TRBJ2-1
CASSVDGGSSYNEQFF
TGTGCCAGCAGCGTAGATGGGGGGAGCTCCTACAATGAGCAGTTCTTC
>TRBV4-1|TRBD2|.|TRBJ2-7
CASSQGTSGAYEQYF
TGCGCCAGCAGCCAAGGGACTAGCGGGGCCTACGAGCAGTACTTC
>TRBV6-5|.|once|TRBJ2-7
CASSSPGDAQYF
TGTGCCAGCAGCTCCCCTGGGGACGCGCAGTACTTC
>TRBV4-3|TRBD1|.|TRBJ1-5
CASSQDRSNQPQHF
TGCGCCAGCAGCCAGGACAGGTCTAATCAGCCCCAGCATTTT
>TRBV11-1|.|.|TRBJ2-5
CASSLMKGTIQETQYF
TGTGCCAGCAGCTTAATGAAGGGGACAATCCAAGAGACCCAGTACTTC
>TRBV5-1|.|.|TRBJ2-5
CASSLGAETQYF
TGCGCCAGCAGCTTGGGGGCAGAGACCCAGTACTTC
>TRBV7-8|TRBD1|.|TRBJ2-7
CASSLGEGALDEQYF
TGTGCCAGCAGCTTAGGAGAGGGGGCGCTGGACGAGCAGTACTTC